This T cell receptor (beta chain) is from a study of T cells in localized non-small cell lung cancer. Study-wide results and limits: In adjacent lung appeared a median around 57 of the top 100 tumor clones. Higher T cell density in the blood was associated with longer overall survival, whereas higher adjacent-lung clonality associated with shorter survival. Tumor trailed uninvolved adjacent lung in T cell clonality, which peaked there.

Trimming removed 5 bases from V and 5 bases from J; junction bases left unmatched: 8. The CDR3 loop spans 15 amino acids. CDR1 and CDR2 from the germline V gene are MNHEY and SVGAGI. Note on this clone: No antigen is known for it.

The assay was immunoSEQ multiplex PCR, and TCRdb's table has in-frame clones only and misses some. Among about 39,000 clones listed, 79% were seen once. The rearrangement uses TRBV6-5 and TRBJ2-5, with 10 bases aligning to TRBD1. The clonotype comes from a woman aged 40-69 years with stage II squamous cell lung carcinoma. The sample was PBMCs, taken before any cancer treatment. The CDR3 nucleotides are TGTGCCAGCAGTGCCACCGGGACAGGGGTGGAGACCCAGTACTTC. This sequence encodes CASSATGTGVETQYF.